One and the same sample provided the 2 T cell receptor beta chains below, sequenced in a study of cytomegalovirus exposure and HLA in healthy donors. Researchers ran the PCR with 60 Vbeta and 13 Jbeta primers. Assay used: immunoSEQ multiplex PCR; TCRdb lists only in-frame clones, some missing. The sample spans around 140,000 clones; the ten largest clones claim 2.2%. Sequenced sample: PBMCs. The receptors originated from a woman aged 18-29 years in good health and CMV-seronegative.

V and J are TRBV11-3 and TRBJ2-3; 13 nucleotides align to TRBD2. This CDR3 has 16 amino acids. V shed 1 base and J 4 bases; nucleotides not matched to a gene: 2. Germline values: CDR1 SGHNT, CDR2 YENEEA. The CDR3 loop is CASSLGTSGGPDTQYF. DNA for the CDR3: TGTGCCAGCAGCTTAGGGACTAGCGGGGGCCCAGATACGCAGTATTTT.

Comments on this clone: One end of the junction does not line up with germline, which may come from a read error. Other DNA sequences in this sample translate to the same CDR3. The chain couples TRBV5-6 to TRBJ2-1; 7 bases line up with TRBD2. The CDR3 totals 13 residues. Germline V gene sequence: CDR1 SGHDT, CDR2 YYEEEE. The CDR3 coding sequence is TGTGCCAGCAGCTTGTCCACTAGCGATGAACAGTTCTTC. Encoded protein: CASSLSTSDEQFF.